These T cell receptor beta chains were read from a single sample in a study of B cell selection in AIRE deficiency. Sequencing used immunoSEQ multiplex PCR; TCRdb keeps in-frame clones, though not all of them. The table includes about 23,000 clones, about 97% detected once. Sequencing was performed on conventional CD4+ T cells sorted from PBMCs. Receptors were obtained from a human donor with AIRE deficiency. The CDR3 runs from the conserved cysteine through the conserved F or W. A D gene is named only where the DNA matches it firmly. Only some rows state a clone size, as once, few, many or a class for expanded clones.

- | - | TRBJ2-2 | TRBV11-3 | TGTGCCAGCAGCAAACTAGGGAACACCGGGGAGCTGTTTTTT | CASSKLGNTGELFF
- | - | TRBJ2-5 | TRBV11-2 | TGTGCCAGCAGCTTAAGGCCCCCGAGGGAGACCCAGTACTTC | CASSLRPPRETQYF
- | - | TRBJ2-1 | TRBV5-1 | TGCGCCAGCAGCTTGCCTCCCCCCGGGGAACCGGATAGGAGCTCCTACAATGAGCAGTTCTTC | CASSLPPPGEPDRSSYNEQFF
- | - | TRBJ2-1 | TRBV7-2 | TGTGCCAGCCGGCCGGAGCGTGTCTCCTACAATGAGCAGTTCTTC | CASRPERVSYNEQFF
- | TRBD1 | TRBJ1-2 | TRBV19 | TGTGCCAGTAGCCTGACAGGGAATTATGGCTACACCTTC | CASSLTGNYGYTF
- | TRBD2 | TRBJ2-4 | TRBV5-4 | TGTGCCAGCAGCTCGACTAGCGCTGGCAAAAACATTCAGTACTTC | CASSSTSAGKNIQYF
- | - | TRBJ2-1 | TRBV6-1 | TGTGCCAGCAGTGTTTGGGACTCCACTGAGCAGTTCTTC | CASSVWDSTEQFF
- | TRBD2 | TRBJ2-3 | TRBV5-1 | TGCGCCAGCAGCTTCCCCAGGGGGCGACTAGCGGGAGAAACAGATACGCAGTATTTT | CASSFPRGRLAGETDTQYF
- | - | TRBJ1-5 | TRBV10-3 | TGTGCCATCAGTGAGTCTAAGACATACGGGACATTTAATCAGCCCCAGCATTTT | CAISESKTYGTFNQPQHF
- | - | TRBJ2-6 | TRBV27 | TGTGCCAGCAGTGCAACTAGGTCCGTCCTGACTTTC | CASSATRSVLTF
- | - | TRBJ1-1 | TRBV2 | TGTGCCAGCAGTGACGAAGGGAGGGTGAACACTGAAGCTTTCTTT | CASSDEGRVNTEAFF
once | TRBD1 | TRBJ2-7 | TRBV6-5 | TGTGCCAGCAGTTCTCCGGGACAGGGGGCCTACGAGCAGTACTTC | CASSSPGQGAYEQYF
- | - | TRBJ1-4 | TRBV27 | TGTGCCAGCAGTTTATTTGCAACTAATGAAAAACTGTTTTTT | CASSLFATNEKLFF
- | TRBD1 | TRBJ1-6 | TRBV10-3 | TGTGCCATCAGTGAGGGATGGACAGGGAATTCACCCCTCCACTTT | CAISEGWTGNSPLHF
- | TRBD2 | TRBJ2-3 | TRBV19 | TGTGCCAGTACCGGGACTAGCGGGAGTTTGGTCGGAGATACGCAGTATTTT | CASTGTSGSLVGDTQYF
- | - | TRBJ1-5 | TRBV11-2 | TGTGCCAGCAGCTTAGATCGGCAGCCCCAGCATTTT | CASSLDRQPQHF
- | - | TRBJ2-7 | TRBV6-5 | TGTGCCAGCATAATCTCAGCGGGCCCCTACGAGCAGTACTTC | CASIISAGPYEQYF
- | TRBD1 | TRBJ1-2 | TRBV7-2 | TGTGCCAGCAGCTTAGAACCTACCAGGGGGGTTGGCTACACCTTC | CASSLEPTRGVGYTF
- | - | TRBJ1-2 | TRBV5-4 | TGTGCCAGCAGCCCTGGGACCGTTTATGGCTACACCTTC | CASSPGTVYGYTF
- | - | TRBJ2-5 | TRBV27 | TGTGCCAGCAGTTTACTGGGGATGGAGACCCAGTACTTC | CASSLLGMETQYF
- | TRBD1 | TRBJ1-1 | TRBV28 | TGTGCCAGCATGGAAGGGGGCGCAAGGACTGAAGCTTTCTTT | CASMEGGARTEAFF
- | TRBD1 | TRBJ1-5 | TRBV6-5 | TGTGCCAGCAGTTACAAGGGGGCTGGTCAGCCCCAGCATTTT | CASSYKGAGQPQHF
- | - | TRBJ1-4 | TRBV18 | TGTGCCAGCTCACCACAGGGTAATGAAAAACTGTTTTTT | CASSPQGNEKLFF
- | - | TRBJ1-5 | TRBV5-8 | TGTGCCAGCAGCAGGAGACTGGTCCATCGCAATCAGCCCCAGCATTTT | CASSRRLVHRNQPQHF